One and the same sample provided the 25 T cell receptor beta chains below, sequenced in a study of shared clonotypes between healthy human individuals. TCRdb's copy holds only in-frame clones and misses some; the assay was immunoSEQ multiplex PCR. The sample has about 580,000 clones, about 98% seen once; the top ten hold 0.3%. As defined, naive CD8 cells were CD45RO-negative and positively selected for CCR7, with terminally differentiated effector memory CD45RA+ cells excluded. Source material: naive CD8+ T cells sorted from blood. The receptors originated from a young man in good health.

The chain employs TRBV9 and TRBJ2-1; maybe TRBD2 (5 bases). V lost 4 bases, J lost 4 bases, and 24 bases lay in between. CDR3 length: 18 amino acids. The germline gives CDR1 SGDLS, CDR2 YYNGEE. This CDR3 reads CASSLKEESGGFYNEQFF. The DNA for the CDR3 is TGTGCCAGCAGCCTTAAGGAGGAGTCAGGTGGTTTTTACAATGAGCAGTTCTTC. Variable domain in full (rest from reference TRBV9 and TRBJ2-1): DSGVTQTPKHLITATGQRVTLRCSPRSGDLSVYWYQQSLDQGLQFLIQYYNGEERAKGNILERFSAQQFPDLHSELNLSSLELGDSALYFCASSLKEESGGFYNEQFFGPGTRLTVL.

This clone showed up just once. This chain's CDR3 is CASSFEGSAYEKLFF. The CDR3 DNA reads as TGTGCCAGCAGTTTCGAGGGATCGGCGTATGAAAAACTGTTTTTT. The genes are TRBV28 and TRBJ1-4; D is ambiguous. V was clipped by 3 bases and J by 6 bases, with 14 bases between them. There are 15 residues in the CDR3. Germline CDR1 and CDR2: MDHEN and SYDVKM.

The DNA of the CDR3 is TGTGCCTGGGACAGCCTCGGGGAGCTGTTTTTT. Residues: CAWDSLGELFF. The chain combines TRBV30 with TRBJ2-2, with D maybe TRBD1 (5 bases). Trimming removed 5 bases from V and 7 bases from J, with 8 bases in between. Germline V lookup: CDR1 GTSNPN, CDR2 SVGIG (reference sequence). This CDR3 has 11 residues.

This sequence joins TRBV6-1 and TRBJ2-3; D may match TRBD1 or TRBD2 (5 bases each). Trimming left V 3 bases short and J 6 bases short, with 16 bases between. This CDR3 spans 15 amino acids. Germline CDR1 is MNHNS and CDR2 is SASEGT. The CDR3 is CASSDAGLGVDTQYF. The CDR3 DNA reads TGTGCCAGCAGTGACGCCGGTTTGGGGGTCGATACGCAGTATTTT.

V gene TRBV5-1 combines with J gene TRBJ2-1; D is perhaps TRBD2 (6 bases). The CDR3 runs to 18 residues. Germline values: CDR1 SGHRS, CDR2 YFSETQ. V was trimmed by 0 bases and J by 4 bases, leaving 20 bases between them. The CDR3 spells CASSLDDSGLPFYNEQFF. In DNA, the CDR3 is TGCGCCAGCAGCTTGGACGACTCCGGACTACCCTTTTACAATGAGCAGTTCTTC.

J is TRBJ2-3 and V is TRBV5-4; D gene ambiguous. The germline gives CDR1 SGHNT, CDR2 YYREEE (reference sequence). V dropped 4 bases and J dropped 2 bases, with 8 bases sitting between them. The CDR3 extends over 13 amino acids. The CDR3 sequence is CASSRAPTDTQYF. The CDR3 DNA reads TGTGCCAGCAGCCGGGCCCCCACAGATACGCAGTATTTT.

The V call is TRBV4-1, the J call TRBJ1-1; D might be TRBD1 (5 bases). Trimming left V 0 bases short and J 5 bases short, with 10 bases between. Germline CDR1 reads MGHRA; CDR2 reads YSYEKL. The CDR3 has 14 residues. CDR3 loop: CASSQEGEGTEAFF. DNA of the CDR3: TGCGCCAGCAGCCAAGAGGGGGAGGGAACTGAAGCTTTCTTT.

As DNA, the CDR3 is TGTGCCAGCAGCGTAGCCTCTACTTTGACAGGGCCCTACGAGCAGTACTTC. Encoded protein: CASSVASTLTGPYEQYF. The J gene is TRBJ2-7, the V gene TRBV9; TRBD1 agrees at 7 bases. CDR3 length equals 17 residues. The germline V gene encodes CDR1 SGDLS and CDR2 YYNGEE. V dropped 0 bases and J dropped 2; count of bases not matched to a gene: 11.

V and J are TRBV6-1 and TRBJ2-1, with D possibly called TRBD1 or TRBD2 (5 bases each). Germline CDR1 is MNHNS and CDR2 is SASEGT. V was cut by 0 bases and J by 7 bases, with 10 bases left in between. This CDR3 comprises 14 residues. The CDR3 bases are TGTGCCAGCAGTGAAGCCGGGACGTTGAATGAGCAGTTCTTC. Protein product: CASSEAGTLNEQFF.

The chain employs TRBV7-9 and TRBJ1-4; 7 positions match TRBD1. J gave up 2 bases and V 4 bases, and 4 bases lay outside the gene matches. This CDR3 is built from 15 residues. Germline values: CDR1 SEHNR, CDR2 FQNEAQ (reference sequence). As DNA, the CDR3 is TGTGCCAGCAGCTCGACAGGGACGACTAATGAAAAACTGTTTTTT. It is translated as CASSSTGTTNEKLFF.

The rearrangement links TRBV14 to TRBJ2-3; TRBD2 aligns across 10 bases. After removal of 2 bases from V and 3 bases from J, the junction contained 8 bases not matched to a gene. Germline loops: CDR1 SGHDN, CDR2 FVKESK. The CDR3 consists of 17 residues. This chain's CDR3 is CASSQSGLADRTDTQYF. The DNA for the CDR3 is TGTGCCAGCAGCCAATCCGGACTAGCGGACCGTACAGATACGCAGTATTTT. The full variable domain, its missing parts supplied by reference TRBV14 and TRBJ2-3, is EAGVTQFPSHSVIEKGQTVTLRCDPISGHDNLYWYRRVMGKEIKFLLHFVKESKQDESGMPNNRFLAERTGGTYSTLKVQPAELEDSGVYFCASSQSGLADRTDTQYFGPGTRLTVL.

This chain uses TRBV10-1 with TRBJ2-1, with D possibly being TRBD1 or TRBD2 (6 bases each). The CDR3 has 14 amino acids. V dropped 5 bases and J dropped 9 bases, with 17 bases sitting between them. CDR1 WNHNN and CDR2 SYGVQD come from the germline V gene (reference sequence). The CDR3 protein is CASSFGGPGAEQFF. The CDR3 DNA reads as TGCGCCAGCAGTTTTGGTGGGCCGGGGGCTGAGCAGTTCTTC.

This chain uses TRBV27 with TRBJ1-1; D is possibly TRBD1 (6 bases). The CDR3 covers 14 residues. V lost 3 bases, J lost 3 bases, and 11 bases lay in between. The germline V gene has CDR1 MNHEY and CDR2 SMNVEV (reference sequence). The CDR3 bases are TGTGCCAGCAGTTTTTGGGGGGCCGACACTGAAGCTTTCTTT. It specifies CASSFWGADTEAFF.

The J gene is TRBJ2-3, the V gene TRBV10-1; D gene uncertain. CDR3 length: 13 amino acids. Trimming cost V 3 bases and J 2 bases, with 6 bases left between them. CDR1 is WNHNN and CDR2 is SYGVQD in the germline V gene (reference sequence). The CDR3 sequence is CASSDVATDTQYF. CDR3 nucleotides: TGCGCCAGCAGTGACGTGGCCACAGATACGCAGTATTTT.

J is TRBJ2-1 and V is TRBV10-2, with 7 bases fitting TRBD2. After removal of 1 base from V and 9 bases from J, the junction contained 9 bases not matched to a gene. This CDR3 spans 15 amino acids. From germline, CDR1 is WSHSY and CDR2 SAAADI. The CDR3 nucleotides are TGCGCCAGCAGTGAGTTGGTGGGAGGGGCCGGTGAGCAGTTCTTC. Its protein is CASSELVGGAGEQFF.

This clone was detected once. The chain couples TRBV7-6 to TRBJ2-1; 7 bases are a match to TRBD2. CDR1 is SGHVS, CDR2 FNYEAQ, per germline. This CDR3 region has 15 residues. The ends lost 5 bases at V and 5 bases at J; junction bases unmatched: 9. Here the CDR3 DNA reads TGTGCCAGCAGCCCTACATCCGGGACTAACAATGAGCAGTTCTTC. Its protein is CASSPTSGTNNEQFF.

This clone was seen just once. The chain employs TRBV4-1 and TRBJ2-7, with D possibly being TRBD1 (6 bases). The CDR3 extends over 14 amino acids. CDR1 and CDR2 from the germline V gene are MGHRA and YSYEKL. Trimming left V 1 base short and J 4 bases short, with 11 bases between. The CDR3, as DNA: TGCGCCAGCAGCCAAGGCTGGGGGCAATACGAGCAGTACTTC. Translation: CASSQGWGQYEQYF.

The J gene is TRBJ2-7, the V gene TRBV5-6, with D possibly being TRBD1 (5 bases). V lost 3 bases and J 3 bases, leaving 19 bases between the germline ends. Germline assignment: CDR1 SGHDT and CDR2 YYEEEE. The CDR3 covers 16 residues. This CDR3 reads CASSWQGQGLFYEQYF. The CDR3 region has the DNA TGTGCCAGCAGCTGGCAAGGGCAGGGTTTATTCTACGAGCAGTACTTC.

CDR3 loop: CASSEVPGDEQYF. In nucleotides, the CDR3 is TGTGCCAGCAGTGAAGTGCCGGGAGACGAGCAGTACTTC. This rearrangement joins TRBV2 to TRBJ2-7; the D gene is possibly TRBD2 (6 bases). V shed 1 base and J shed 5 bases, with 9 bases lying between them. The CDR3 loop spans 13 amino acids. CDR1 is SNHLY and CDR2 is FYNNEI in the germline V gene.

V and J are TRBV7-2 and TRBJ2-7; D possibly matches TRBD1 or TRBD2 (5 bases each). Trimming removed 3 bases from V and 3 bases from J, with 9 bases in between. The CDR3 spans 13 residues. Germline loops: CDR1 SGHTA, CDR2 FQGNSA. DNA for the CDR3: TGTGCCAGCAGCTTCGGGGCCAGCTACGAGCAGTACTTC. This codes for CASSFGASYEQYF.

The chain recombines TRBV6-5 with TRBJ2-2; D perhaps matches TRBD1 (5 bases). Germline V gene sequence: CDR1 MNHEY, CDR2 SVGAGI. The CDR3 runs to 12 residues. The germline V and J ends were trimmed by 6 bases and 6 bases, with 8 bases remaining between them. The CDR3 DNA is TGTGCCAGCAGCAGGGTTCCCGGGGAGCTGTTTTTT. Translated, it gives CASSRVPGELFF.

The chain combines TRBV18 with TRBJ2-1, with unresolved D. Deletions cut 0 bases from V and 0 bases from J, with 9 bases between. Germline V CDR1 and CDR2: KGHSH, LQKENI. The CDR3 spans 16 residues. CDR3 sequence: CASSPPERGSYNEQFF. In nucleotides, the CDR3 is TGTGCCAGCTCACCACCTGAGCGTGGCTCCTACAATGAGCAGTTCTTC.

This chain joins TRBV10-3 and TRBJ2-7; 8 nucleotides match TRBD2. V was clipped by 8 bases and J by 7 bases; unmatched bases: 16. This CDR3 is 15 amino acids long. Germline lookup yields CDR1 ENHRY and CDR2 SYGVKD. CDR3 nucleotide sequence: TGTGCCATCTCCCCCCACACTAGCGGAGCCTGGGAGCAGTACTTC. Encoded protein: CAISPHTSGAWEQYF.

The rearrangement joins TRBV9 to TRBJ2-5, with D possibly matching TRBD2 (6 bases). The CDR3 has 17 amino acids. Germline V gives CDR1 SGDLS, CDR2 YYNGEE. V gave up 4 bases and J gave up 2 bases, with 21 bases separating them. The CDR3: CASSPAGTRAYQETQYF. In DNA, the CDR3 is TGTGCCAGCAGCCCCGCCGGGACTCGAGCTTATCAAGAGACCCAGTACTTC. Filled out from reference TRBV9 and TRBJ2-5, the complete variable domain reads DSGVTQTPKHLITATGQRVTLRCSPRSGDLSVYWYQQSLDQGLQFLIQYYNGEERAKGNILERFSAQQFPDLHSELNLSSLELGDSALYFCASSPAGTRAYQETQYFGPGTRLLVL.

The CDR3 bases are TGTGCCAGCAGCTTAGGAGGGACTCACAATGAGCAGTTCTTC. This encodes CASSLGGTHNEQFF. The rearrangement links TRBV7-3 to TRBJ2-1; D is perhaps TRBD2 (6 bases). Trimming removed 2 bases at V and 5 bases at J, with 10 bases between. This CDR3 has 14 amino acids. Germline lookup yields CDR1 SGHTA and CDR2 FQGTGA. Drawing the rest from reference TRBV7-3 and TRBJ2-1, the complete variable domain is GAGVSQTPSNKVTEKGKYVELRCDPISGHTALYWYRQSLGQGPEFLIYFQGTGAADDSGLPNDRFFAVRPEGSVSTLKIQRTERGDSAVYLCASSLGGTHNEQFFGPGTRLTVL.